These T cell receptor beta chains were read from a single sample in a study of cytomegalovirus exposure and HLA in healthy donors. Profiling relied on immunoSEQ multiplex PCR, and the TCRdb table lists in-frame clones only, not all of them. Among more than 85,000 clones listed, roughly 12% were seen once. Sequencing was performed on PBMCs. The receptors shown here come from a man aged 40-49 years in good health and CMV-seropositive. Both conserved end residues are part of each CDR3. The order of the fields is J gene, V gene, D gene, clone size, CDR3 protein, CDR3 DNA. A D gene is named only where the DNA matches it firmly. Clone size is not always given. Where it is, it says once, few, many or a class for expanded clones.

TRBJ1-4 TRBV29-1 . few CSAMRGWDEKLFF TGCAGCGCCATGAGGGGGTGGGATGAAAAACTGTTTTTT
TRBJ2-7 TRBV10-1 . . CASSQSGFGEQYF TGCGCCAGCAGCCAATCGGGGTTCGGCGAGCAGTACTTC
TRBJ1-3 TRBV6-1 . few CASSERSRGNTIYF TGTGCCAGCAGTGAAAGGAGTAGGGGAAACACCATATATTTT
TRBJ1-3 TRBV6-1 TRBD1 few CASSDWMTGGRNTIYF TGTGCCAGCAGTGATTGGATGACAGGGGGAAGGAACACCATATATTTT
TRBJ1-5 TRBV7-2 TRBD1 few CASSLGRGHNQPQHF TGTGCCAGCAGCTTAGGCAGGGGGCACAATCAGCCCCAGCATTTT
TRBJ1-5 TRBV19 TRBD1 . CASSTGTGLNQPQHF TGTGCCAGTAGTACCGGGACAGGGCTCAATCAGCCCCAGCATTTT
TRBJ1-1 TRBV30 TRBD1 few CAWSKGAGTEAFF TGTGCCTGGTCCAAGGGGGCTGGCACTGAAGCTTTCTTT
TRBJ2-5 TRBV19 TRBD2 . CASSIRRGQETQYF TGTGCCAGTAGTATCCGGCGGGGGCAAGAGACCCAGTACTTC
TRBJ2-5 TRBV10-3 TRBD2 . CAISSGLAGVETQYF TGTGCCATCAGCTCGGGACTAGCGGGAGTGGAGACCCAGTACTTC
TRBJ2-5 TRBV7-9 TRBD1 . CASSSGQGRETQYF TGTGCCAGCAGCTCGGGACAGGGAAGGGAGACCCAGTACTTC
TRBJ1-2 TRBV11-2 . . CASSLDQAIANYGYTF TGTGCCAGCAGCTTAGACCAGGCGATAGCTAACTATGGCTACACCTTC
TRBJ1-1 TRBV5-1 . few CASSFGVSTTEAFF TGCGCCAGCAGCTTCGGAGTAAGCACCACTGAAGCTTTCTTT
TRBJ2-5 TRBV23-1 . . CASSPPEETQYF TGCGCCAGCAGTCCCCCGGAAGAGACCCAGTACTTC
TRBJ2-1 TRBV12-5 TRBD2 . CASGLGGTSASYNEQFF TGTGCTAGTGGTTTGGGTGGGACTAGCGCGTCCTACAATGAGCAGTTCTTC
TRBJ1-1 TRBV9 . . CASSVADGGWGGTEAFF TGTGCCAGCAGCGTAGCGGATGGAGGGTGGGGGGGCACTGAAGCTTTCTTT
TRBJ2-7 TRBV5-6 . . CASSQYDEQYF TGTGCCAGCAGCCAGTACGACGAGCAGTACTTC
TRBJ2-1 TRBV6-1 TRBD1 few CASSETTGGVIGTNNEQFF TGTGCCAGCAGTGAGACGACAGGGGGCGTGATTGGGACTAACAATGAGCAGTTCTTC
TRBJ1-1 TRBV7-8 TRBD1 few CASSRGQGGHTEAFF TGTGCCAGCAGCAGGGGACAGGGGGGACACACTGAAGCTTTCTTT
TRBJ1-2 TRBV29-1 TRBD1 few CSALQGANYGYTF TGCAGTGCTCTACAGGGGGCGAACTATGGCTACACCTTC
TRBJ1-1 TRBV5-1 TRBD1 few CASSFRTGALGNTEAFF TGCGCCAGCAGCTTCAGGACAGGGGCCTTGGGGAACACTGAAGCTTTCTTT
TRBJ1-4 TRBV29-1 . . CSVFNLEEEKLFF TGCAGCGTTTTTAACCTGGAGGAGGAAAAACTGTTTTTT
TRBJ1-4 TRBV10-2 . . CASRVGVATNEKLFF TGCGCCAGCCGAGTAGGGGTCGCCACTAATGAAAAACTGTTTTTT
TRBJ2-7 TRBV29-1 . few CSVVQGYEQYF TGCAGCGTTGTACAGGGCTACGAGCAGTACTTC
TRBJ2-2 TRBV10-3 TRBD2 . CAISLTGTSGWNTGELFF TGTGCCATCAGCCTAACCGGGACTAGCGGGTGGAACACCGGGGAGCTGTTTTTT
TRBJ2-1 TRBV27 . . CASRTGRHEQFF TGTGCCAGCAGGACCGGGAGACATGAGCAGTTCTTC
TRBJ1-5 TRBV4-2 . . CASSQVFGSDSNQPQHF TGTGCCAGCAGCCAAGTTTTCGGTAGTGATAGCAATCAGCCCCAGCATTTT
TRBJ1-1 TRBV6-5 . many CASSTGRTRGTEAFF TGTGCCAGCAGTACGGGGAGAACCAGAGGCACTGAAGCTTTCTTT
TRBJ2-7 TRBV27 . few CASSKGTPGYEQYF TGTGCCAGCAGTAAGGGGACTCCGGGTTACGAGCAGTACTTC
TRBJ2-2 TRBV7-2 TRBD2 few CASSLALAGEAGELFF TGTGCCAGCAGCTTAGCACTAGCGGGAGAGGCCGGGGAGCTGTTTTTT
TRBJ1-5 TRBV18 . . CASSQKGDQPQHF TGTGCCAGCTCCCAGAAGGGGGATCAGCCCCAGCATTTT
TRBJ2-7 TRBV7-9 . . CASALLGGTYEQYF TGTGCCAGTGCCCTCTTGGGAGGAACCTACGAGCAGTACTTC
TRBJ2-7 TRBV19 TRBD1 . CASSMTGSYEQYF TGTGCCAGTAGTATGACAGGGAGCTACGAGCAGTACTTC
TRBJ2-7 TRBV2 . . CAWGSSYEQYF TGTGCCTGGGGCAGCTCCTACGAGCAGTACTTC